This TCR beta chain was found in a study of T-cell memory formation after mild COVID-19. CDR1 is SEHNR, CDR2 FQNEAQ, per germline (reference sequence). This CDR3 is 17 amino acids long. Trimming removed 5 bases from V and 1 base from J; junction bases left unmatched: 7. MiXCR, run by TCRdb on the 5' RACE reads, gives a single entry per CDR3 protein. The repertoire includes hundreds of thousands of distinct CDR3 sequences, around a quarter of them detected once, and around 13% sits in the top ten. The clonotype was recovered from an adult woman who had mild COVID-19 (a few samples of this study predate the infection). Cell type and time point are not known. This chain uses TRBV7-9 with TRBJ1-3, with 11 bases aligning to TRBD1. Sequencing was carried out using PBMCs or a T cell subset sorted from them (not recorded which). As DNA, the CDR3 is TGTGCCAGCAGCCCTTGGACAGGGGGCGCATCTGGAAACACCATATATTTT. Protein sequence: CASSPWTGGASGNTIYF.